A selection of T cell receptor beta chains follows, all from one sample in a study of shared clonotypes between healthy human individuals. The repertoire was sequenced with immunoSEQ multiplex PCR; TCRdb's copy has only in-frame clones and lacks some. Of more than 2 million clones listed, around 95% were seen once; the top ten hold around 0.13%. The sample taken for sequencing was naive CD4+ T cells sorted from blood. The receptors come from a man between 18 and 35 years old in good health. Both conserved end residues are part of each CDR3. The order of the fields is J gene, D gene, clone size, V gene, CDR3 protein, CDR3 DNA. A D gene is named only where the DNA matches it firmly. Only some rows state a clone size, as once, few, many or a class for expanded clones.

TRBJ2-7 TRBD1 . TRBV25-1 CASSEPRQGTGEQYF TGTGCCAGCAGTGAACCCAGACAGGGAACGGGCGAGCAGTACTTC
TRBJ2-7 TRBD2 . TRBV27 CASSLYGTSGNSGLFF TGTGCCAGCAGTTTATACGGGACTAGCGGGAATTCCGGTCTCTTCTTC
TRBJ2-4 . . TRBV5-4 CASSPGSGQTKNIQYF TGTGCCAGCAGCCCGGGAAGTGGACAAACCAAAAACATTCAGTACTTC
TRBJ1-1 . . TRBV28 CASRVRQGFTEAFF TGTGCCAGCAGAGTCCGCCAGGGGTTCACTGAAGCTTTCTTT
TRBJ2-2 . . TRBV5-1 CASSSQNTGELFF TGCGCCAGCAGTAGCCAGAACACCGGGGAGCTGTTTTTT
TRBJ2-7 . . TRBV5-1 CASSSTWGVTYEQYF TGCGCCAGCAGCTCCACCTGGGGTGTTACCTACGAGCAGTACTTC
TRBJ2-6 TRBD2 . TRBV30 CAWSVDRTSGSGANVLTF TGTGCCTGGAGTGTAGACCGGACTAGCGGCTCTGGGGCCAACGTCCTGACTTTC
TRBJ2-7 . . TRBV7-9 CASSPPTVYEQYF TGTGCCAGCAGCCCTCCGACAGTGTACGAGCAGTACTTC
TRBJ2-1 TRBD2 . TRBV7-2 CASSWTSGEYNEQFF TGTGCCAGCAGTTGGACTAGCGGGGAGTACAATGAGCAGTTCTTC
TRBJ1-1 . . TRBV9 CASSVEDQNTEAFF TGTGCCAGCAGCGTCGAAGACCAGAACACTGAAGCTTTCTTT
TRBJ2-1 TRBD2 . TRBV10-2 CASSESTGLAGPKQFF TGCGCCAGCAGTGAGTCGACTGGGCTAGCGGGGCCCAAGCAGTTCTTC
TRBJ1-2 . . TRBV19 CASSLRTGPYGYTF TGTGCCAGTAGTCTTCGGACCGGGCCCTATGGCTACACCTTC
TRBJ2-5 TRBD2 . TRBV7-3 CASSTWGGETQYF TGTGCCAGCAGCACCTGGGGAGGGGAGACCCAGTACTTC
TRBJ2-7 . once TRBV10-3 CAISEERTYEQYF TGTGCCATCAGTGAGGAGCGGACCTACGAGCAGTACTTC
TRBJ1-5 . . TRBV30 CAWSQGGEQPQHF TGTGCCTGGAGCCAGGGTGGCGAGCAGCCCCAGCATTTT
TRBJ2-3 TRBD2 . TRBV4-2 CASSQDRLAGASQYF TGTGCCAGCAGCCAAGATAGGCTAGCGGGGGCCAGCCAGTATTTT
TRBJ2-1 . . TRBV5-6 CASSQVVGAYNEQFF TGTGCCAGCAGCCAGGTTGTAGGGGCCTACAATGAGCAGTTCTTC
TRBJ2-1 . . TRBV25-1 CASISRRNEQFF TGTGCCAGCATCTCTAGGCGTAATGAGCAGTTCTTC
TRBJ2-5 . . TRBV19 CASSMRVIGGTQYF TGTGCCAGTAGTATGCGAGTCATCGGTGGGACCCAGTACTTC
TRBJ2-3 . . TRBV7-2 CASSKGSSTRSTDTQYF TGTGCCAGCAGCAAGGGGTCCAGCACTCGTAGCACAGATACGCAGTATTTT
TRBJ2-7 TRBD1 . TRBV30 CAWSVDRAQEQYF TGTGCCTGGAGTGTAGACAGGGCGCAGGAGCAGTACTTC
TRBJ2-1 . . TRBV15 CATAPPGADEQFF TGTGCCACCGCCCCCCCCGGGGCGGATGAGCAGTTCTTC
TRBJ2-1 TRBD2 . TRBV7-9 CASSGARGRIYEQFF TGTGCCAGCAGCGGCGCGCGGGGGAGAATCTATGAGCAGTTCTTC
TRBJ2-5 . . TRBV7-9 CASSLSGETQYF TGTGCCAGCAGCTTAAGCGGGGAGACCCAGTACTTC
TRBJ1-2 TRBD1 . TRBV30 CAWSLYRGGYTF TGTGCCTGGAGTCTATACAGGGGCGGCTACACCTTC
TRBJ1-5 . . TRBV6-1 CASRGLDSNQPQHF TGTGCCAGCAGGGGGTTGGATAGCAATCAGCCCCAGCATTTT
TRBJ2-7 TRBD1 . TRBV10-3 CAIREPGQGVQEQYF TGTGCCATCAGGGAACCGGGACAGGGAGTCCAAGAGCAGTACTTC
TRBJ2-7 TRBD1 once TRBV7-8 CASSPGTAPSYEQYF TGTGCCAGCAGCCCCGGGACAGCACCTTCCTACGAGCAGTACTTC
TRBJ2-3 TRBD2 . TRBV4-3 CASSQDPSGWGDTQYF TGCGCCAGCAGCCAAGACCCTAGCGGTTGGGGAGATACGCAGTATTTT
TRBJ2-3 TRBD2 . TRBV28 CAHHPVGTSSPDTQYF TGTGCCCATCATCCCGTAGGGACTAGCTCCCCAGATACGCAGTATTTT
TRBJ2-7 . . TRBV6-5 CASSRPGLYEQYF TGTGCCAGCAGTAGACCGGGACTGTACGAGCAGTACTTC
TRBJ2-3 . . TRBV10-2 CASRVDGSDTQYF TGCGCCAGCAGAGTAGACGGGTCAGATACGCAGTATTTT
TRBJ2-2 . . TRBV19 CASSIRFGGELFF TGTGCCAGTAGTATCAGGTTCGGCGGGGAGCTGTTTTTT
TRBJ2-3 . . TRBV28 CACRGANTDTQYF TGTGCCTGCCGGGGGGCGAACACAGATACGCAGTATTTT
TRBJ1-5 . few TRBV30 CAWSGQGNQPQHF TGTGCCTGGAGTGGGCAGGGTAATCAGCCCCAGCATTTT
TRBJ1-1 TRBD1 . TRBV6-5 CASSYSRQGAAEAFF TGTGCCAGCAGTTACTCCCGACAGGGGGCGGCTGAAGCTTTCTTT
TRBJ2-7 . . TRBV12-2 CASRMVRVSYEQYF TGTGCAAGTCGGATGGTTCGAGTGTCCTACGAGCAGTACTTC
TRBJ1-2 . . TRBV19 CASSIGVAYGYTF TGTGCCAGTAGTATCGGGGTCGCCTATGGCTACACCTTC
TRBJ2-7 . once TRBV27 CASSSGAPPHEQYF TGTGCCAGCAGTAGCGGAGCCCCCCCCCACGAGCAGTACTTC
TRBJ1-2 . . TRBV7-6 CASSLAQASDGYTF TGTGCCAGCAGCTTAGCCCAGGCATCGGATGGCTACACCTTC
TRBJ2-7 TRBD2 . TRBV11-2 CASRVSGAREQYF TGTGCCAGCAGAGTAAGCGGGGCGAGAGAGCAGTACTTC
TRBJ2-7 . . TRBV27 CASRPTGSIVYEQYF TGTGCCAGCAGACCTACAGGGTCTATAGTCTACGAGCAGTACTTC
TRBJ1-3 TRBD1 once TRBV19 CASSFYNRGTGNTIYF TGTGCCAGTAGTTTCTACAACAGGGGAACGGGAAACACCATATATTTT
TRBJ1-6 . . TRBV6-5 CASSRQVNSPLHF TGTGCCAGCAGCAGACAAGTAAATTCACCCCTCCACTTT
TRBJ2-1 . . TRBV7-2 CASSLGQYNEQFF TGTGCCAGCAGCTTAGGACAGTACAATGAGCAGTTCTTC
TRBJ2-3 TRBD2 . TRBV5-4 CASSPGLALDTQYF TGTGCCAGCAGCCCGGGACTAGCGTTAGATACGCAGTATTTT
TRBJ2-7 TRBD1 . TRBV6-5 CASRQGAYEQYF TGTGCCAGTCGACAGGGGGCCTACGAGCAGTACTTC
TRBJ2-7 TRBD2 . TRBV4-1 CASSPSRTSSYEQYF TGCGCCAGCAGCCCCTCGAGGACTAGCTCCTACGAGCAGTACTTC
TRBJ1-1 . . TRBV6-5 CASRLSGGTEAFF TGTGCCAGCAGGCTTAGTGGTGGGACTGAAGCTTTCTTT
TRBJ2-6 . . TRBV6-5 CASSRGASGANVLTF TGTGCCAGCAGTCGGGGGGCATCCGGGGCCAACGTCCTGACTTTC